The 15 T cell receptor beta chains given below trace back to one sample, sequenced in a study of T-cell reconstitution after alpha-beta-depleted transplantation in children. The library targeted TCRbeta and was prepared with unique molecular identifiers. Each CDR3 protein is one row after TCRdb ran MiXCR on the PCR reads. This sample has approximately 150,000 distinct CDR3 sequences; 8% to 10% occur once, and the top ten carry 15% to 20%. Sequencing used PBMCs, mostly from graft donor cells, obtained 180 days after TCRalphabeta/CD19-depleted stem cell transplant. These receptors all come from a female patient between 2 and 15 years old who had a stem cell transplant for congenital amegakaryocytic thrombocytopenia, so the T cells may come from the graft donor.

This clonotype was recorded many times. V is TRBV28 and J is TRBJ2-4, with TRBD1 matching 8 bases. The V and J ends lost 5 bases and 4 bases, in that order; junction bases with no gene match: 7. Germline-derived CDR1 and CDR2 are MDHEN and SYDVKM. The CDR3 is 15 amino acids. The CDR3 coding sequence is TGTGCCAGCAGTATCAGGGGGCCCAATAAAAACATTCAGTACTTC. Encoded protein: CASSIRGPNKNIQYF. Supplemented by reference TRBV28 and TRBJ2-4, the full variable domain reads DVKVTQSSRYLVKRTGEKVFLECVQDMDHENMFWYRQDPGLGLRLIYFSYDVKMKEKGDIPEGYSVSREKKERFSLILESASTNQTSMYLCASSIRGPNKNIQYFGAGTRLSVL.

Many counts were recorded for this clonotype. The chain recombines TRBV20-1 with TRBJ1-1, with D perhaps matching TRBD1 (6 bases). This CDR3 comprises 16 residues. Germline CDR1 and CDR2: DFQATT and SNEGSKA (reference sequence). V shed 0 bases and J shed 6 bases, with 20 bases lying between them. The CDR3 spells CSARDRAGVIIAEAFF. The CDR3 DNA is TGCAGTGCTAGAGATCGCGCAGGGGTGATAATCGCTGAAGCTTTCTTT.

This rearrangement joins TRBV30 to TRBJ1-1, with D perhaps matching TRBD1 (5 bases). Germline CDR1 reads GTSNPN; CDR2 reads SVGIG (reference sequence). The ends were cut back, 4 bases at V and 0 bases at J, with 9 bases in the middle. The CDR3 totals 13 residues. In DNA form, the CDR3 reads TGTGCCTGGACGGGACGGCTGAACACTGAAGCTTTCTTT. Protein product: CAWTGRLNTEAFF. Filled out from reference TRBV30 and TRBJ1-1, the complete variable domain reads SQTIHQWPATLVQPVGSPLSLECTVEGTSNPNLYWYRQAAGRGLQLLFYSVGIGQISSEVPQNLSASRPQDRQFILSSKKLLLSDSGFYLCAWTGRLNTEAFFGQGTRLTVV.

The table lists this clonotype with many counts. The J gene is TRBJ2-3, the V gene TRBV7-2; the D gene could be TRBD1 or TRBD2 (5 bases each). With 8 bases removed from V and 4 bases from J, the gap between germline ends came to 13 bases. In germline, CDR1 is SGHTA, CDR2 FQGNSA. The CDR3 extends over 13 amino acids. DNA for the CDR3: TGTGCCAGCGCCATTCGGGGCCCAGATACGCAGTATTTT. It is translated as CASAIRGPDTQYF.

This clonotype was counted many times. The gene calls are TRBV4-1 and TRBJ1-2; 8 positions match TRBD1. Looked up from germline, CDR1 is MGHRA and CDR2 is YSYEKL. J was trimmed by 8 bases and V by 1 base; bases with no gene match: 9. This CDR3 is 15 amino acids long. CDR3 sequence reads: CASSQGDRLNEGYTF. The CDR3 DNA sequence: TGCGCCAGCAGCCAAGGGGACAGGTTGAATGAGGGCTACACCTTC.

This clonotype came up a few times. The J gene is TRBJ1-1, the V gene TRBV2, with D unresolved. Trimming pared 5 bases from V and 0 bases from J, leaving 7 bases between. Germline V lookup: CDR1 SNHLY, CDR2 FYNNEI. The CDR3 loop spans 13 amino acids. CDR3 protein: CASSTNMNTEAFF. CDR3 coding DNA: TGTGCCAGCAGTACCAACATGAACACTGAAGCTTTCTTT.

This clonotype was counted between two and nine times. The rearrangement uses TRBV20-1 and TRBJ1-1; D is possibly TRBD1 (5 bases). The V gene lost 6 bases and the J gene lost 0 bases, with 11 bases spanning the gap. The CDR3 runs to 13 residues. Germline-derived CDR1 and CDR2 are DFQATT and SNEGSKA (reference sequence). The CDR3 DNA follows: TGCAGTGCCCGGGCAGGGATGAACACTGAAGCTTTCTTT. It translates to CSARAGMNTEAFF.

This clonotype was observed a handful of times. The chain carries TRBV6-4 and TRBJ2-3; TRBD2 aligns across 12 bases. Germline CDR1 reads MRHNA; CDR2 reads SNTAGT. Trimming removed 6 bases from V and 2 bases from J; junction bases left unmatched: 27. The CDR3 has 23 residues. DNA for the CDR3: TGTGCCAGCAGGACACCGCGGGGGGAACTAGCGGGAGGACAAAGGGGGATCACAGATACGCAGTATTTT. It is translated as CASRTPRGELAGGQRGITDTQYF.

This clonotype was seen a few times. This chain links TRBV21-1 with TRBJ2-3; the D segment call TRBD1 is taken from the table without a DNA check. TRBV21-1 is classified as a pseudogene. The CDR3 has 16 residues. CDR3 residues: CASSNRDTDFTDTQYF. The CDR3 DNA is TGTGCCAGCAGCAATCGGGACACCGATTTCACAGATACGCAGTATTTT.

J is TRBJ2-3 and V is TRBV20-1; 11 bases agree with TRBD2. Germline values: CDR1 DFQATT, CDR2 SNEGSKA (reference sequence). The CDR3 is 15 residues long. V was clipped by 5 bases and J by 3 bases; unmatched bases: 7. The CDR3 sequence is CSARNRTSGTDTQYF. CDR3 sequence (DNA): TGCAGTGCTCGAAACCGGACTAGCGGGACAGATACGCAGTATTTT.

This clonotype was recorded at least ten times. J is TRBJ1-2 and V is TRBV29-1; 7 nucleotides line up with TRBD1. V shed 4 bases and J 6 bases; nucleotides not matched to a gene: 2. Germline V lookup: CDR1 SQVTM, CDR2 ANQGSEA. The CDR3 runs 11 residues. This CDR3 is CSVATGDGYTF. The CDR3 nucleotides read TGCAGCGTTGCAACAGGGGATGGCTACACCTTC.

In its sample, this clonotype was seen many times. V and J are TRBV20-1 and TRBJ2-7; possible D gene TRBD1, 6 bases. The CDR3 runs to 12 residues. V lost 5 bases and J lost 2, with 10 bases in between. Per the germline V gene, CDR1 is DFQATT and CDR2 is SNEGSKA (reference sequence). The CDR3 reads CSAVGQAYEQYF. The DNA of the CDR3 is TGCAGTGCTGTGGGACAAGCCTACGAGCAGTACTTC.

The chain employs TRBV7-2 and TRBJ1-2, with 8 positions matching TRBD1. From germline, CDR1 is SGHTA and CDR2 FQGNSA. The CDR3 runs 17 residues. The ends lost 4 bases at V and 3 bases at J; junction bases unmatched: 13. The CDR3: CASSSQGATGSYYGYTF. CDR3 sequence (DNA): TGTGCCAGCAGCTCCCAGGGGGCGACAGGCAGCTACTATGGCTACACCTTC.

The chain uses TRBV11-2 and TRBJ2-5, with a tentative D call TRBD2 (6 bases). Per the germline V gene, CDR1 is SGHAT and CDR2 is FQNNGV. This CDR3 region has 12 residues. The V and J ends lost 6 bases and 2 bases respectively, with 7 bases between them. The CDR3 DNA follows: TGTGCCAGCAGGGGACTTCAAGAGACCCAGTACTTC. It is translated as CASRGLQETQYF.

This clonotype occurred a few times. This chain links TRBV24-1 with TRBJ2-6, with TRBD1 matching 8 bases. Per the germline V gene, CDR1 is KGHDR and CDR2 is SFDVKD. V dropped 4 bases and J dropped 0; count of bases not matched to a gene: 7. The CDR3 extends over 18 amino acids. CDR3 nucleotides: TGTGCCACCAGTGAGGCGCCAGGGGGCACCTCTGGGGCCAACGTCCTGACTTTC. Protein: CATSEAPGGTSGANVLTF.